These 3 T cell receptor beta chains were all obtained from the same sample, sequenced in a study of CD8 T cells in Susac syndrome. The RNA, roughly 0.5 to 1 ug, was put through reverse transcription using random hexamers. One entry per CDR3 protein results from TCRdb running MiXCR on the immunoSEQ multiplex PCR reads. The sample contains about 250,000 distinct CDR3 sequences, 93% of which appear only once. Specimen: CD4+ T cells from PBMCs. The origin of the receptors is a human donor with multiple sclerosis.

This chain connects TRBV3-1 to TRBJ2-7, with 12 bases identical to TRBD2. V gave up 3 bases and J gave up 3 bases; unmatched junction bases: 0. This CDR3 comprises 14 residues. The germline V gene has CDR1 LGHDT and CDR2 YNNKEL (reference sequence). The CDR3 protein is CASSQTSGGYEQYF. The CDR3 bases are TGTGCCAGCAGCCAGACTAGCGGGGGCTACGAGCAGTACTTC.

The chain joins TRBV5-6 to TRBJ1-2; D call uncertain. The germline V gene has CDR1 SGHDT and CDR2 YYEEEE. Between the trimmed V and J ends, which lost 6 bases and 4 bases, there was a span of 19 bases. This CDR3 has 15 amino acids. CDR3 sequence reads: CASNRRGEPGYGYTF. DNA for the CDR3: TGTGCCAGCAACCGGAGAGGCGAACCTGGCTATGGCTACACCTTC. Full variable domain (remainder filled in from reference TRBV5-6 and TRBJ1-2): DAGVTQSPTHLIKTRGQQVTLRCSPKSGHDTVSWYQQALGQGPQFIFQYYEEEERQRGNFPDRFSGHQFPNYSSELNVNALLLGDSALYLCASNRRGEPGYGYTFGSGTRLTVV.

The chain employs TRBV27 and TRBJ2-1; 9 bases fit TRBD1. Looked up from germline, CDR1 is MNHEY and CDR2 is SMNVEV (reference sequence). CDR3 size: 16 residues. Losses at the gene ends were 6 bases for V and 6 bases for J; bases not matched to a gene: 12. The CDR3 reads CASSSGTGSSFNEQFF. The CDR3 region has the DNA TGTGCCAGCAGCTCCGGGACAGGGTCTTCTTTCAATGAGCAGTTCTTC.